The 28 T cell receptor beta chains listed next were all sequenced from one sample in a study of Ad26.COV2.S vaccination and SARS-CoV-2 variants. Treatment of the sample: approximately 18 received Ad26.COV2.S at low or high dose, single or two shots; 5 received placebo; per-sample allocation not given. The samples date from day 63 after the first vaccine or placebo injection. The repertoire was sequenced with immunoSEQ multiplex PCR; TCRdb's copy has only in-frame clones and lacks some. The repertoire consists of about 410,000 clones, with less than 90% occurring once and the leading ten covering roughly 3%. The sequencing here drew on peripheral blood, taken in a trial of Ad26.COV2.S vaccine versus placebo. The receptor source for this set is a person aged 18-60 years who received the Ad26.COV2.S COVID-19 vaccine or a placebo.

The CDR3, as DNA: TGTGCCAGCAGCTCGCCGTCTGGCTTGGAGACCCAGTACTTC. Translation gives CASSSPSGLETQYF. The chain links TRBV11-3 to TRBJ2-5; D uncertain. From germline, CDR1 is SGHNT and CDR2 YENEEA. Trimming stripped 4 bases from V and 5 bases from J, with 14 bases between. This CDR3 comprises 14 residues.

Comment on this clone: Additional DNA sequences in this sample encode the identical CDR3. The V gene is TRBV5-4, the J gene TRBJ2-5; 7 nucleotides agree with TRBD1. Per germline, CDR1 SGHNT and CDR2 YYREEE (reference sequence). Trimming removed 2 bases from V and 1 base from J; junction bases left unmatched: 2. This CDR3 has 14 amino acids. CDR3 bases: TGTGCCAGCAGCTTACAGGGGCTCCAAGAGACCCAGTACTTC. Its protein is CASSLQGLQETQYF.

V usage is TRBV28 and J usage is TRBJ1-5; D remains unclear. Germline-derived CDR1 and CDR2 are MDHEN and SYDVKM. V was trimmed by 5 bases and J by 4 bases, leaving 21 bases between them. The CDR3 is 17 amino acids. The CDR3 nucleotides are TGTGCCAGCAGTCCCCAGTTGTGGGCTGGGGTTAATCAGCCCCAGCATTTT. Its protein product is CASSPQLWAGVNQPQHF.

This clone was seen just once. The CDR3, as DNA: TGTGCTAGTGGCCTCGGGGCAGACCGGGTAGATACGCAGTATTTT. This codes for CASGLGADRVDTQYF. The chain joins TRBV12-5 to TRBJ2-3; either TRBD1 or TRBD2 may supply D (5 bases each). This CDR3 contains 15 residues. Trimming took off 6 bases at V and 5 bases at J, with 18 bases between the two ends. Per germline, CDR1 LGHNT and CDR2 FRNRAP.

About this clone: One junction end disagrees with the germline gene, perhaps due to a read error. The chain uses TRBV7-2 and TRBJ2-7; D tentatively reads TRBD1 or TRBD2 (5 bases each). Germline lookup yields CDR1 SGHTA and CDR2 FQGNSA. The CDR3 has 12 residues. Here the CDR3 reads CASSFLVGDLNF. The CDR3 DNA reads as TGTGCCAGCAGCTTCCTAGTGGGGGATCTAAACTTC.

The chain couples TRBV19 to TRBJ2-7, with 7 bases lining up with TRBD1. V lost 3 bases and J lost 7; bases outside the gene matches: 15. The length of the CDR3 is 16 residues. CDR1 LNHDA and CDR2 SQIVND come from the germline V gene (reference sequence). DNA for the CDR3: TGTGCCAGTAGTATCGGGGTTGGGACAGCCATCCTGGAGCAGTACTTC. Its protein is CASSIGVGTAILEQYF.

As DNA, the CDR3 is TGTGCCAGCAGCTCGAGGGTGGGAACGCTATTAAACACTGAAGCTTTCTTT. Its protein product is CASSSRVGTLLNTEAFF. The V gene is TRBV5-4, the J gene TRBJ1-1; the D is unclear. From germline, CDR1 is SGHNT and CDR2 YYREEE (reference sequence). V was pared by 3 bases and J by 2 bases, with 20 bases between. The CDR3 spans 17 residues.

This chain links TRBV7-9 with TRBJ1-1; D is unresolved. The CDR3 covers 14 residues. Per the germline V gene, CDR1 is SEHNR and CDR2 is FQNEAQ (reference sequence). Trimming shortened V by 5 bases and J by 1 base, and 11 bases separated the two germline ends. Here the CDR3 reads CASSPGWGNTEAFF. CDR3 coding DNA: TGTGCCAGCAGCCCCGGTTGGGGGAACACTGAAGCTTTCTTT.

The chain employs TRBV6-5 and TRBJ2-2; D possibly corresponds to TRBD2 (5 bases). V was clipped by 7 bases and J by 1 base, with 13 bases between them. CDR1 and CDR2 (germline): MNHEY, SVGAGI. This CDR3 has 15 residues. In nucleotides, the CDR3 is TGTGCCAGCAACCACGGGGTCGAGAACACCGGGGAGCTGTTTTTT. It yields the protein CASNHGVENTGELFF.

This rearrangement joins TRBV3-1 (or the pseudogene TRBV3-2) to TRBJ1-2, with D possibly matching TRBD1 (5 bases). The CDR3 consists of 14 residues. CDR1 and CDR2 (germline): LGHDT, YNNKEL (reference sequence). V dropped 2 bases and J dropped 7 bases, with 14 bases sitting between them. CDR3 DNA sequence: TGTGCCAGCAGCCAAATGGAGGGACTCAGTGGCTACACCTTC. This sequence encodes CASSQMEGLSGYTF.

The chain is built from TRBV3-1 (or the pseudogene TRBV3-2) and TRBJ1-3, with a possible D match to TRBD1 (6 bases). From germline, CDR1 is LGHDT and CDR2 YNNKEL (reference sequence). The CDR3 covers 17 residues. V shed 4 bases and J shed 7 bases, with 23 bases lying between them. The CDR3 nucleotides are TGTGCCAGCAGCCCCCCATCGGGGGGCGCGGGTGGGAACACCATATATTTT. Translating it yields CASSPPSGGAGGNTIYF.

The rearrangement joins TRBV7-8 to TRBJ1-2, with a possible D match to TRBD1 (5 bases). V lost 5 bases and J 0 bases, leaving 10 bases between the germline ends. This CDR3 is built from 14 residues. Germline-derived CDR1 and CDR2 are SGHVS and FQNEAQ. This CDR3 reads CASSQGRTNYGYTF. CDR3 in DNA: TGTGCCAGCAGCCAGGGACGGACTAACTATGGCTACACCTTC.

J is TRBJ2-2 and V is TRBV6-5; no clear D. V lost 0 bases and J lost 2, with 10 bases in between. CDR1 is MNHEY, CDR2 SVGAGI, per germline. The CDR3 loop spans 16 amino acids. The CDR3 here is CASSYSNQPNTGELFF. Written as DNA, the CDR3 is TGTGCCAGCAGTTACTCGAATCAGCCCAACACCGGGGAGCTGTTTTTT.

A single count supports this clone. This chain joins TRBV7-9 and TRBJ2-5; D not certain. Germline lookup yields CDR1 SEHNR and CDR2 FQNEAQ (reference sequence). V dropped 3 bases and J dropped 1 base, with 12 bases sitting between them. The CDR3 runs to 15 residues. The CDR3, as DNA: TGTGCCAGCAGCTTCGGACCCCAGCCCCAAGAGACCCAGTACTTC. This encodes CASSFGPQPQETQYF.

The V gene is TRBV20-1, the J gene TRBJ1-1; D not certain. Trimming left V 3 bases short and J 0 bases short, with 14 bases between. The CDR3 totals 15 residues. Germline V gene data show CDR1 as DFQATT and CDR2 as SNEGSKA (reference sequence). CDR3 sequence reads: CSASNNRLMNTEAFF. The CDR3 nucleotides read TGCAGTGCTAGTAATAACAGACTCATGAACACTGAAGCTTTCTTT.

CDR3 in DNA: TGTGCCAGTACATCGGGACAGCAATACTATGGCTACACCTTC. The encoded protein is CASTSGQQYYGYTF. The chain recombines TRBV19 with TRBJ1-2; 7 positions agree with TRBD1. With 7 bases clipped from V and 3 bases from J, the junction kept 8 bases outside the gene matches. This CDR3 has 14 amino acids. Germline lookup yields CDR1 LNHDA and CDR2 SQIVND (reference sequence).

CDR3 sequence: CASSPSVPRSIGNTIYF. CDR3 nucleotides: TGTGCCAGCTCACCTTCCGTACCGCGCTCTATCGGAAACACCATATATTTT. This chain joins TRBV18 and TRBJ1-3; D not resolved. Germline V CDR1 and CDR2: KGHSH, LQKENI. The V gene lost 3 bases and the J gene lost 4 bases, with 19 bases spanning the gap. The CDR3 consists of 17 residues.

The chain is built from TRBV27 and TRBJ1-2, with D uncertain. Germline assignment: CDR1 MNHEY and CDR2 SMNVEV (reference sequence). The CDR3 consists of 13 residues. V lost 6 bases and J lost 3, with 11 bases in between. The CDR3 protein is CASSSRRHYGYTF. CDR3 bases: TGTGCCAGCAGCTCAAGGCGCCACTATGGCTACACCTTC.

This rearrangement joins TRBV2 to TRBJ1-2; D is perhaps TRBD1 (5 bases). Germline CDR1 is SNHLY and CDR2 is FYNNEI. CDR3 length: 16 amino acids. The V and J ends lost 2 bases and 4 bases respectively, with 17 bases between them. The CDR3, as DNA: TGTGCCAGCAGTGAAATCCAGGGCCGATGGGGCTATGGCTACACCTTC. This codes for CASSEIQGRWGYGYTF.

This sequence joins TRBV7-2 and TRBJ1-4, with D uncertain. The germline CDR1 and CDR2 sequences are SGHTA and FQGNSA. With 1 base removed from V and 8 bases from J, the gap between germline ends came to 11 bases. This CDR3 comprises 14 residues. The CDR3 here is CASSLGVLGEKLFF. CDR3 bases: TGTGCCAGCAGCTTAGGGGTATTGGGCGAAAAACTGTTTTTT.

V gene TRBV18 combines with J gene TRBJ2-7; TRBD1 agrees at 7 bases. CDR1 is KGHSH, CDR2 LQKENI, per germline. The CDR3 covers 14 residues. V was pared by 7 bases and J by 5 bases, with 11 bases of the junction left unmatched. The CDR3 protein is CASLGQPYSHEQYF. The CDR3 nucleotides read TGTGCCAGCTTGGGACAGCCGTATTCCCACGAGCAGTACTTC.

V gene TRBV27 combines with J gene TRBJ1-1, with D possibly matching TRBD1 (5 bases). Germline CDR1 MNHEY, CDR2 SMNVEV (reference sequence). The CDR3 is made up of 13 amino acids. V gave up 4 bases and J gave up 11 bases, with 17 bases separating them. The DNA for the CDR3 is TGTGCCAGCAGTTATATAGTCCAGGGTAGGGCTTTCTTT. It translates to CASSYIVQGRAFF.

The V and J genes are TRBV7-2 and TRBJ1-4, with a weak D call TRBD1 (5 bases). V lost 4 bases and J lost 3, with 9 bases in between. The CDR3 totals 14 residues. The germline V gene has CDR1 SGHTA and CDR2 FQGNSA. This CDR3 is CASSSPGANEKLFF. The CDR3 coding sequence is TGTGCCAGCAGCTCCCCGGGGGCTAATGAAAAACTGTTTTTT.

The CDR3 coding sequence is TGTGCCAGCAGAACTCCGGGGATTCTGGATGGCTACACCTTC. It codes for CASRTPGILDGYTF. The rearrangement joins TRBV6-5 to TRBJ1-2; no clear D gene. The V gene's germline CDR1 is MNHEY and CDR2 SVGAGI. The CDR3 totals 14 residues. V lost 6 bases and J lost 6, with 17 bases in between.

V is TRBV15 and J is TRBJ1-5; D gene ambiguous. Trimming pared 0 bases from V and 6 bases from J, leaving 6 bases between. The CDR3 consists of 13 residues. The V gene's germline CDR1 is LNHNV and CDR2 YYDKDF (reference sequence). The DNA of the CDR3 is TGTGCCACCAGCAGAGATTATGCTCAGCCCCAGCATTTT. Its protein is CATSRDYAQPQHF. The whole variable domain, remainder taken from reference TRBV15 and TRBJ1-5, is DAMVIQNPRYQVTQFGKPVTLSCSQTLNHNVMYWYQQKSSQAPKLLFHYYDKDFNNEADTPDNFQSRRPNTSFCFLDIRSPGLGDTAMYLCATSRDYAQPQHFGDGTRLSIL.

The rearrangement uses TRBV21-1 and TRBJ2-1; TRBD1 was called by the table and not checked on the DNA. TRBV21-1 is a pseudogene locus. The CDR3 contains 13 residues. Written as DNA, the CDR3 is TGTGCCAGCAGCAATGTTCCTCCCAGTGAGCAGTTCTTC. This translates into CASSNVPPSEQFF.

This chain links TRBV10-3 with TRBJ1-3, with unresolved D. This CDR3 spans 15 amino acids. The germline V gene encodes CDR1 ENHRY and CDR2 SYGVKD. Trimming shortened V by 0 bases and J by 3 bases, and 9 bases separated the two germline ends. The CDR3 sequence: CAISESTGLGNTIYF. As DNA, the CDR3 is TGTGCCATCAGTGAGTCGACCGGGCTTGGAAACACCATATATTTT.

V and J are TRBV6-5 and TRBJ2-3; maybe TRBD2 (5 bases). V lost 2 bases to trimming and J lost 2 bases, with 5 bases between them. This CDR3 contains 13 residues. Germline loops: CDR1 MNHEY, CDR2 SVGAGI. DNA of the CDR3: TGTGCCAGCAGTTACGACTACACAGATACGCAGTATTTT. This encodes CASSYDYTDTQYF.